These T cell receptor beta chains were read from a single sample in a study of beta chain features in type 1 diabetes. Sequencing used immunoSEQ multiplex PCR; TCRdb keeps in-frame clones, though not all of them. This table has roughly 240,000 clones, approximately 14% appearing once. The material sequenced was naive CD4+ T cells from blood. The receptor set was obtained from a woman between 35 and 50 years old in good health. CDR3s include the opening cysteine and the closing phenylalanine or tryptophan. The D gene is left open where the match is weak. Not all rows give a size; the values are once, few, many and, for expanded clones, a class.

>few|-|TRBJ2-7|TRBV19
TGTGCCAGTAGTAGGGACACTCGGAACTACGAGCAGTACTTC
CASSRDTRNYEQYF
>-|-|TRBJ2-5|TRBV7-2
TGTGCCAGCAGCTTAGCTCCCATCGGTGGAGAGACCCAGTACTTC
CASSLAPIGGETQYF
>-|-|TRBJ2-1|TRBV28
TGTGCCAGCAGTTTCCCGGGGCCGGCGGGAAATGAGCAGTTCTTC
CASSFPGPAGNEQFF
>-|-|TRBJ1-5|TRBV29-1
TGCAGCGTTTCCCAATCGGCGGCAGACAGCAATCAGCCCCAGCATTTT
CSVSQSAADSNQPQHF
>few|-|TRBJ2-3|TRBV5-1
TGCGCCAGCAGCTTGGTAGGGGCTGGGACAGATACGCAGTATTTT
CASSLVGAGTDTQYF
>-|-|TRBJ2-3|TRBV6-5
TGTGCCAGCAGTTACTCGAGGTGGGGCGCAGATACGCAGTATTTT
CASSYSRWGADTQYF
>-|TRBD2|TRBJ2-7|TRBV4-1
TGCGCCAGCAGCCAAGATTTAAGCGGGGGGCTTACCTCCTACGAGCAGTACTTC
CASSQDLSGGLTSYEQYF
>-|TRBD2|TRBJ2-2|TRBV10-3
TGTGCCATCAAGATCGTCGGACTAGCGGGTCCAGCAGGGGAGCTGTTTTTT
CAIKIVGLAGPAGELFF
>few|-|TRBJ1-1|TRBV6-1
TGTGCCAGCAGTTCCGACTGGTACACTGAAGCTTTCTTT
CASSSDWYTEAFF
>-|-|TRBJ1-6|TRBV14
TGTGCCAGCAGCCAGGCCAGGGCCCTAATCTCACCCCTCCACTTT
CASSQARALISPLHF
>-|TRBD1|TRBJ2-1|TRBV7-2
TGTGCCAGCAGCCCCTGGACAGGGCAGAAGTTCTTC
CASSPWTGQKFF
>few|-|TRBJ1-2|TRBV6-5
TGTGCCAGCAGCCCGACAGGAAACTATGGCTACACCTTC
CASSPTGNYGYTF
>-|TRBD2|TRBJ2-1|TRBV18
TGTGCCAGCTCACCACCGGGGCGGGGGGGCCTCAATGAGCAGTTCTTC
CASSPPGRGGLNEQFF
>few|-|TRBJ1-4|TRBV25-1
TGTGCCAGCAGTGACGACAGGTCTAATGAAAAACTGTTTTTT
CASSDDRSNEKLFF
>-|-|TRBJ1-2|TRBV4-3
TGCGCCAGCAGCCAAGATGAGAACAGAGCCCTCAACTATGGCTACACCTTC
CASSQDENRALNYGYTF
>-|-|TRBJ2-7|TRBV10-3
TGTGCCATCGGGCCCCACGGGACACCCTACGAGCAGTACTTC
CAIGPHGTPYEQYF
>few|TRBD1|TRBJ1-5|TRBV5-6
TGTGCCAGCAGCTTGGGATATGGGGACAGGGCAAATCAGCCCCAGCATTTT
CASSLGYGDRANQPQHF
>-|-|TRBJ2-7|TRBV19
TGTGCCACCCGACACAGGGAGTTCGGCGAGCAGTACTTC
CATRHREFGEQYF
>few|-|TRBJ1-2|TRBV23-1
TGCGCCAGCACCCCCGGCGGGGGGAGGGATAACTATGGCTACACCTTC
CASTPGGGRDNYGYTF
>-|-|TRBJ2-3|TRBV7-7
TGTGCTAGCAGCCCAGCAGGGTCACAGACAGATACGCAGTATTTT
CASSPAGSQTDTQYF
>-|-|TRBJ2-1|TRBV18
TGTGCCAGCTCACCACCGAATCGAGCGGAGTTCTTC
CASSPPNRAEFF
>-|-|TRBJ2-3|TRBV5-1
TGCGCCAGCAGCTTGGGAGACAGGAGCACAGATACGCAGTATTTT
CASSLGDRSTDTQYF
>few|-|TRBJ1-2|TRBV7-9
TGTGCCAGCAGCTTAGCTCAGGGGTATGGCTACACCTTC
CASSLAQGYGYTF
>few|-|TRBJ2-3|TRBV6-5
TGTGCCAGCAGTTACTCGTCTCAGGGAGGCGAAGATACGCAGTATTTT
CASSYSSQGGEDTQYF
>few|TRBD2|TRBJ2-2|TRBV19
TGTGCCAGTAGGGGACTAGCCCACACCGGGGAGCTGTTTTTT
CASRGLAHTGELFF
>-|-|TRBJ1-5|TRBV6-5
TGTGCCAGCAGTCCGAGACAGGGCAATCAGCCCCAGCATTTT
CASSPRQGNQPQHF
>few|TRBD1|TRBJ1-1|TRBV27
TGTGCCAGCAGGGAAGACAGGGATTCTGCTGAAGCTTTCTTT
CASREDRDSAEAFF
>-|-|TRBJ1-1|TRBV5-1
TGCGCCAGCAGCTTGCGCCACATCAGGGGCACTGAAGCTTTCTTT
CASSLRHIRGTEAFF
>once|-|TRBJ1-2|TRBV2
TGTGCCAGCAGGCCCGACAGTAACTATGGCTACACCTTC
CASRPDSNYGYTF
>few|TRBD2|TRBJ2-5|TRBV2
TGTGCCAGCAGGAGCGGGGGGGCCATTGCGACCCAGTACTTC
CASRSGGAIATQYF